The clone carrying this TCR beta chain has a count of ten or more. What it binds is not known. The CDR3 is made up of 14 amino acids. Unmatched junction bases numbered 3, after V lost 3 bases and J lost 3 bases. This sample was taken from a study of glioma-infiltrating T cells. Notes on the study in general: Gliomas, especially low-grade, showed above-expected tissue-blood divergence; non-neoplastic patients showed below. Very few CDR3 sequences were shared between tissue and blood.

The iRepertoire nested amplicon-rescue multiplex PCR amplified TCR alpha and beta CDR3s from RNA. Tissue mRNA or PBMC total RNA, 100-400 ng, went into one-step reverse transcription and amplification. TCRdb re-called the multiplex PCR reads through MiXCR, storing one row per CDR3 protein. The sample has 44,000 or so distinct CDR3 sequences; approximately 20% are singletons. This receptor was identified in a human donor with low-grade glioma or glioblastoma, undergoing nonglioma brain surgery, or in good health (not recorded which). Input material: glioma tissue, nonneoplastic brain tissue, or PBMCs (not recorded which). The J gene is TRBJ2-3, the V gene TRBV12-3 or TRBV12-4; 7 positions agree with TRBD1. CDR3 loop: CASSFGTVTDTQYF. CDR3 sequence (DNA): TGTGCCAGCAGTTTTGGGACAGTGACAGATACGCAGTATTTT.